The present T cell receptor beta chain was sequenced within a study of blood T cells in healthy people across ages. It was with a sample-barcoded 5' primer and a J-beta primer mix that a second PCR of roughly 7 to 12 cycles was run. MiXCR was run by TCRdb on the 5' RACE reads, yielding one entry per CDR3 protein. The sample shows roughly 1.5 million distinct CDR3 sequences, approximately 43% of them seen only once. This clonotype showed up just a few times. This sequence originates from a woman under 30 in good health. Input material: blood.

The CDR3 nucleotides are TGTGCCATCAGTACCGATATGTCCCAGCCCCAGCATTTT. Translated: CAISTDMSQPQHF. The V call is TRBV10-3, the J call TRBJ1-5, with no clear D. V gave up 5 bases and J gave up 7 bases, with 12 bases separating them. CDR1 is ENHRY, CDR2 SYGVKD, per germline. The CDR3 length is 13 residues.